This T cell receptor beta chain was recovered during a study of OX40 agonist ivuxolimab in advanced cancers. Study information: In three patients, partial responses were observed, one with hepatocellular carcinoma and two with cutaneous melanoma.

With 4 bases removed from V and 9 bases from J, the gap between germline ends came to 13 bases. The CDR3 has 13 residues. Germline CDR1 and CDR2: MNHEY and SMNVEV (reference sequence). The protocol was immunoSEQ multiplex PCR, while the TCRdb copy is restricted to in-frame clones and leaves out a portion. This table has around 37,000 clones, 88% appearing once. This sequence joins TRBV27 and TRBJ2-1, with TRBD2 as a possible D gene (5 bases). The sequence derives from an adult with an advanced solid tumor such as melanoma, head and neck, liver or kidney cancer. Sequencing used CD4+ or CD8+ T cells sorted from blood, obtained in a trial of the OX40 agonist ivuxolimab. Here the CDR3 DNA reads TGTGCCAGCAGTTCACAACTAGAAGGTGAGCAGTTCTTC. It codes for CASSSQLEGEQFF.